The 13 T cell receptor beta chains below were found in one sample sequenced in a study of blood T cells in healthy people across ages. Using a J-beta primer mix together with a sample-barcoded 5' primer, a second PCR was run for about 7 to 12 cycles. TCRdb reprocessed the 5' RACE reads with MiXCR, giving one entry per CDR3 protein. The top ten hold about a quarter of the sample, which has about 830,000 distinct CDR3 sequences, about 59% seen once. The sequenced material came from blood. The receptors come from a man aged 25-45 years in good health.

V usage is TRBV6-5 and J usage is TRBJ2-3; D remains ambiguous. The V end was cut by 4 bases, the J end by 2 bases, with 13 bases between. Germline V gene sequence: CDR1 MNHEY, CDR2 SVGAGI. This CDR3 contains 15 residues. The CDR3 sequence is CASSSRARATDTQYF. The CDR3 DNA follows: TGTGCCAGCAGTTCGAGAGCCAGAGCCACAGATACGCAGTATTTT.

V and J are TRBV4-3 and TRBJ2-1; D ambiguous. Germline V gives CDR1 LGHNA, CDR2 YSLEER. This CDR3 is 15 amino acids long. Trimming shortened V by 0 bases and J by 4 bases, and 10 bases separated the two germline ends. DNA of the CDR3: TGCGCCAGCAGCCAAGATCTAGGTTTATACAATGAGCAGTTCTTC. This sequence encodes CASSQDLGLYNEQFF.

The chain has TRBV28 and TRBJ2-7, with D possibly matching TRBD2 (6 bases). CDR1 is MDHEN, CDR2 SYDVKM, per germline. V was clipped by 9 bases and J by 3 bases, with 18 bases between them. The CDR3 sequence is 14 residues long. The CDR3: CASNRGSTYYEQYF. In DNA form, the CDR3 reads TGTGCCAGTAACCGGGGGTCCACGTACTACGAGCAGTACTTC.

The chain links TRBV15 to TRBJ2-4; TRBD2 agrees at 7 bases. The end of the DNA is better explained by TRBJ2-5, so the J call may be wrong. This CDR3 contains 19 residues. The germline V gene has CDR1 LNHNV and CDR2 YYDKDF (reference sequence). This chain's CDR3 is CATSREVGGEAGIQETQYF. Here the CDR3 DNA reads TGTGCCACCAGCAGAGAGGTGGGTGGAGAAGCGGGAATACAAGAGACCCAGTACTTC.

The J gene is TRBJ2-1, the V gene TRBV27, with no clear D. There are 12 residues in the CDR3. V lost 2 bases and J 9 bases, leaving 8 bases between the germline ends. Germline V gene lookup returns CDR1 MNHEY and CDR2 SMNVEV (reference sequence). In DNA form, the CDR3 reads TGTGCCAGCAGTTTAGGTCAACGTGAGCAGTTCTTC. This codes for CASSLGQREQFF.

Of note for this clonotype: One end of the junction does not line up with germline, which may come from a read error. The J gene is TRBJ1-2, the V gene TRBV6-5; D not resolved. The V gene's germline CDR1 is MNHEY and CDR2 SVGAGI. The CDR3 sequence is 14 residues long. This CDR3 is CAGSYGSVFYGYTF. In DNA, the CDR3 is TGTGCCGGCAGTTACGGGTCGGTGTTCTATGGCTACACCTTC.

In this sample, this clonotype turned up many times. The gene calls are TRBV7-8 and TRBJ1-2, with D perhaps TRBD1 (5 bases). CDR3 size: 15 residues. Germline-derived CDR1 and CDR2 are SGHVS and FQNEAQ. The germline V and J ends were trimmed by 0 bases and 3 bases, with 11 bases remaining between them. The CDR3 sequence: CASSLARGGDYGYTF. CDR3 DNA sequence: TGTGCCAGCAGCTTAGCTCGGGGAGGGGACTATGGCTACACCTTC. The complete variable domain, with remaining parts taken from reference TRBV7-8 and TRBJ1-2, reads GAGVSQSPRYKVAKRGQDVALRCDPISGHVSLFWYQQALGQGPEFLTYFQNEAQLDKSGLPSDRFFAERPEGSVSTLKIQRTQQEDSAVYLCASSLARGGDYGYTFGSGTRLTVV.

This rearrangement joins TRBV7-2 to TRBJ1-1, with TRBD1 matching 7 bases. The length of the CDR3 is 14 residues. The V and J ends lost 8 bases and 1 base, in that order; junction bases with no gene match: 7. Germline loops: CDR1 SGHTA, CDR2 FQGNSA. The CDR3 spells CASSKQGPNTEAFF. The DNA of the CDR3 is TGTGCCAGCTCAAAACAGGGGCCGAACACTGAAGCTTTCTTT.

The chain joins TRBV4-2 to TRBJ2-4, with a weak D call TRBD1 (6 bases). Trimming left V 3 bases short and J 13 bases short, with 25 bases between. Germline assignment: CDR1 LGHNA and CDR2 YNFKEQ. CDR3 length equals 16 residues. CDR3 amino acids: CASSQKRDTHREEQYF. The CDR3, as DNA: TGTGCCAGCAGCCAGAAAAGGGACACTCATCGAGAGGAGCAGTACTTC.

This chain joins TRBV10-3 and TRBJ1-5, with D uncertain. This CDR3 region has 13 residues. V dropped 7 bases and J dropped 4 bases, with 11 bases sitting between them. Germline V gives CDR1 ENHRY, CDR2 SYGVKD. As DNA, the CDR3 is TGTGCCATCACCCGGGCCTCGAATCAGCCCCAGCATTTT. Protein: CAITRASNQPQHF.

This clonotype occurred once. The V gene is TRBV20-1, the J gene TRBJ1-4; TRBD1 matches at 8 bases. CDR1 is DFQATT and CDR2 is SNEGSKA in the germline V gene (reference sequence). The CDR3 has 15 amino acids. J was trimmed by 7 bases and V by 6 bases; bases with no gene match: 13. CDR3 DNA: TGCAGTGCCCAGGGGGCCCCTTCATCAACTGAAAAACTGTTTTTT. Translated, it gives CSAQGAPSSTEKLFF.

This CDR3 is CSALRDRHSYEQYF. Written as DNA, the CDR3 is TGCAGTGCTCTCCGGGACAGACACTCCTACGAGCAGTACTTC. This chain uses TRBV20-1 with TRBJ2-7; 7 nucleotides align to TRBD1. This CDR3 has 14 amino acids. CDR1 is DFQATT and CDR2 is SNEGSKA in the germline V gene (reference sequence). Losses at the gene ends were 5 bases for V and 0 bases for J; bases not matched to a gene: 7.

In this sample, this clonotype turned up a few times. The J gene is TRBJ1-2, the V gene TRBV12-3 or TRBV12-4; D is perhaps TRBD1 (6 bases). The V and J ends lost 0 bases and 9 bases respectively, with 20 bases between them. The CDR3 runs 16 residues. The CDR3 reads CASSLARAGDRYSYTF. The CDR3 DNA reads TGTGCCAGCAGTTTAGCGCGGGCAGGGGATAGGTATAGCTACACCTTC.